The 10 T cell receptor beta chains given below trace back to one sample, sequenced in a study of blood T cells in healthy people across ages (dated by TCRdb to the mid-2010s). Receptor amplification or capture employed 5' RACE. The reads were generated on an Illumina HiSeq 2500. A second about 7 to 11 cycle PCR used a sample-barcoded 5' primer and a J-beta primer mix. TCRdb redid the processing of the public reads, applying fastp at Q25 and MiXCR, and retained in-frame beta chains. For every CDR3 protein sequence, its rows merge into one entry that carries the most common genes and DNA. This sample has fewer than 650,000 distinct CDR3 sequences in its table, and around 27% of those were observed once. In total, the top ten clones hold 3.6% of the sample. This sample was shared with a second study, whose subject was T cells of mothers and their children.

Sequencing was carried out using blood. These receptors came from a boy aged 2 to 9 in good health.

The chain joins TRBV5-1 to TRBJ2-2, with D perhaps matching TRBD2 (6 bases). In germline, CDR1 is SGHRS, CDR2 YFSETQ. The ends were cut back, 5 bases at V and 0 bases at J, with 11 bases in the middle. The CDR3 extends over 15 amino acids. The CDR3 coding sequence is TGCGCCAGCAGACCGGACTACACGAACACCGGGGAGCTGTTTTTT. This encodes CASRPDYTNTGELFF.

The rearrangement links TRBV6-6 to TRBJ2-5; D tentatively fits TRBD1 or TRBD2 (6 bases each). The CDR3 has 13 residues. The ends were cut back, 7 bases at V and 4 bases at J, with 13 bases in the middle. The V gene's germline CDR1 is MNHNY and CDR2 SVGAGI (reference sequence). The CDR3 region is CASKGGSRETQYF. The DNA of the CDR3 is TGTGCCAGCAAGGGGGGATCTAGAGAGACCCAGTACTTC.

The chain links TRBV7-4 to TRBJ1-2; D gene ambiguous. Per germline, CDR1 SGHVT and CDR2 SQSDAQ. Between the trimmed V and J ends, which lost 4 bases and 7 bases, there was a span of 16 bases. The CDR3 loop spans 14 amino acids. CDR3 coding DNA: TGTGCCAGCAGCTACCCCCCGGGGTTGGCTGGCTACACCTTC. Translating it yields CASSYPPGLAGYTF.

This clonotype has just a few counts. The rearrangement joins TRBV2 to TRBJ2-5; 10 positions match TRBD1. Germline V gives CDR1 SNHLY, CDR2 FYNNEI. The CDR3 is made up of 17 amino acids. Losses at the gene ends were 2 bases for V and 1 base for J; bases not matched to a gene: 7. DNA of the CDR3: TGTGCCAGCAGTGAATTCCCCGGACAGGGGGTCCAAGAGACCCAGTACTTC. Amino acid sequence: CASSEFPGQGVQETQYF.

This clonotype appeared a few times. The chain has TRBV5-1 and TRBJ2-5; D uncertain. The germline CDR1 and CDR2 sequences are SGHRS and YFSETQ. V lost 4 bases, J lost 3 bases, and 13 bases lay in between. The CDR3 is 14 amino acids. The CDR3 protein is CASSLDTGEETQYF. The CDR3 bases are TGCGCCAGCAGCCTCGACACCGGCGAAGAGACCCAGTACTTC.

This clonotype was counted only a few times. This rearrangement joins TRBV7-9 to TRBJ2-5, with 9 bases matching TRBD1. The DNA end lines up better with TRBJ2-7; the J call may be wrong. Germline V gene lookup returns CDR1 SEHNR and CDR2 FQNEAQ (reference sequence). The CDR3 covers 15 residues. The CDR3 nucleotides are TGTGCCAGCAGCCCCAGACAGGGGGACCCCTACGAGCAGTACTTC. It is translated as CASSPRQGDPYEQYF.

J is TRBJ2-7 and V is TRBV28; 7 nucleotides agree with TRBD1. The germline V gene encodes CDR1 MDHEN and CDR2 SYDVKM. The CDR3 length is 13 residues. Trimming took 1 base from V and 6 from J; bases not matched to a gene: 3. The CDR3 bases are TGTGCCAGCAGTTTATTCGACAGGGTCGAGCAGTACTTC. This sequence encodes CASSLFDRVEQYF.

This chain links TRBV3-1 with TRBJ2-4; perhaps TRBD1 as D (5 bases). CDR3 length equals 15 residues. V lost 0 bases, J lost 0 bases, and 6 bases lay in between. The germline gives CDR1 LGHDT, CDR2 YNNKEL (reference sequence). The CDR3 nucleotides are TGTGCCAGCAGCCAAGATCAGGGAGCCAAAAACATTCAGTACTTC. This encodes CASSQDQGAKNIQYF.

The chain uses TRBV12-3 or TRBV12-4 and TRBJ2-3; 9 nucleotides agree with TRBD2. This CDR3 spans 18 amino acids. V shed 1 base, J shed 4 bases, and the junction held 12 bases outside the gene matches. CDR3 sequence reads: CASSLGGWSSGAADTQYF. DNA of the CDR3: TGTGCCAGCAGTTTAGGTGGTTGGTCTAGCGGGGCGGCAGATACGCAGTATTTT.

This chain connects TRBV29-1 to TRBJ2-3; 10 nucleotides line up with TRBD2. With V trimmed by 4 bases and J by 7 bases, 8 bases remained unmatched. The CDR3 length is 14 residues. From germline, CDR1 is SQVTM and CDR2 ANQGSEA. The CDR3 nucleotides are TGCAGCGTTGGCCCTAGCGGGAGAGGGAATACGCAGTATTTT. Translation: CSVGPSGRGNTQYF.